These 28 T cell receptor beta chains came from one sample sequenced in a study of glioma-infiltrating T cells. The iRepertoire nested amplicon-rescue multiplex PCR amplified TCR alpha and beta CDR3s from RNA. In TCRdb, the multiplex PCR reads were re-called with MiXCR into one record per CDR3 protein. The table shows under 200,000 distinct CDR3 sequences, with around 30% occurring only once. Sequencing used glioma tissue, nonneoplastic brain tissue, or PBMCs (not recorded which). The receptors shown here come from a human donor with low-grade glioma or glioblastoma, undergoing nonglioma brain surgery, or in good health (not recorded which).

This chain connects TRBV2 to TRBJ1-2; 10 bases align to TRBD1. Trimming at V came to 8 bases and at J to 2 bases, leaving 5 bases not matched to a gene. The CDR3 consists of 14 residues. Germline loops: CDR1 SNHLY, CDR2 FYNNEI. CDR3 protein: CASGEDRGNYGYTF. The CDR3 DNA sequence: TGTGCCAGCGGGGAGGACAGGGGGAACTATGGCTACACCTTC.

This clonotype was recorded many times. This chain joins TRBV7-2 and TRBJ1-5, with D maybe TRBD1 (6 bases). V lost 6 bases to trimming and J lost 3 bases, with 15 bases between them. This CDR3 comprises 15 residues. Germline-derived CDR1 and CDR2 are SGHTA and FQGNSA. The CDR3: CASRQGGGNNQPQHF. The CDR3 DNA reads as TGTGCCAGCAGGCAGGGAGGGGGTAACAATCAGCCCCAGCATTTT.

This rearrangement joins TRBV5-6 to TRBJ2-7, with D hard to call. This CDR3 has 13 amino acids. Germline V CDR1 and CDR2: SGHDT, YYEEEE. V lost 4 bases, J lost 2 bases, and 10 bases lay in between. The CDR3 loop reads CASSHDFPYEQYF. The CDR3 DNA sequence: TGTGCCAGCAGCCACGACTTCCCCTACGAGCAGTACTTC.

This clonotype was picked up many times. This CDR3 reads CASSPIFRQGVNTEAFF. The DNA for the CDR3 is TGTGCCAGCAGCCCCATATTCCGACAGGGAGTGAACACTGAAGCTTTCTTT. V is TRBV7-9 and J is TRBJ1-1; 7 nucleotides line up with TRBD1. The V segment lost 5 bases and the J segment 0 bases; nucleotides outside the gene matches: 12. Germline assignment: CDR1 SEHNR and CDR2 FQNEAQ (reference sequence). This CDR3 is 17 amino acids long.

In this sample, this clonotype turned up a few times. The chain is built from TRBV11-3 and TRBJ2-1; 11 bases match TRBD2. The CDR3 totals 16 residues. Losses at the gene ends were 2 bases for V and 5 bases for J; bases not matched to a gene: 5. Germline V gene sequence: CDR1 SGHNT, CDR2 YENEEA. As DNA, the CDR3 is TGTGCCAGCAGCTTAAATAGCGGGAGGGCCCACAATGAGCAGTTCTTC. Translation: CASSLNSGRAHNEQFF. Combining the CDR3 with reference TRBV11-3 and TRBJ2-1 gives the whole variable domain EAGVVQSPRYKIIEKKQPVAFWCNPISGHNTLYWYLQNLGQGPELLIRYENEEAVDDSQLPKDRFSAERLKGVDSTLKIQPAELGDSAVYLCASSLNSGRAHNEQFFGPGTRLTVL.

This clonotype has ten or more counts. This sequence joins TRBV20-1 and TRBJ1-5; D call uncertain. Germline CDR1 and CDR2: DFQATT and SNEGSKA (reference sequence). Trimming left V 1 base short and J 0 bases short, with 4 bases between. The CDR3 is made up of 13 amino acids. CDR3 in amino acids: CSARANSNQPQHF. CDR3 sequence (DNA): TGCAGTGCTAGAGCTAATAGCAATCAGCCCCAGCATTTT.

Points on this clonotype: This clone may be a read error of a much larger clone one base away. The chain carries TRBV12-3 or TRBV12-4 and TRBJ2-7; TRBD1 is a possible D gene (6 bases). The CDR3 runs 14 residues. The CDR3 nucleotides are TGTGCCAGCAGTTATGAAACAGGGACCTACGATCAGTACTTC. This translates into CASSYETGTYDQYF.

At least ten counts were recorded for this clonotype. J is TRBJ2-5 and V is TRBV7-6, with 9 bases fitting TRBD1. The germline V gene encodes CDR1 SGHVS and CDR2 FNYEAQ. The V segment lost 0 bases and the J segment 2 bases; nucleotides outside the gene matches: 7. The CDR3 is made up of 17 amino acids. CDR3 coding DNA: TGTGCCAGCAGCTTAGCCCCAACCGGGACAGGGCAAGAGACCCAGTACTTC. It yields the protein CASSLAPTGTGQETQYF. Full variable domain (missing parts from reference TRBV7-6 and TRBJ2-5): GAGVSQSPRYKVTKRGQDVALRCDPISGHVSLYWYRQALGQGPEFLTYFNYEAQQDKSGLPNDRFSAERPEGSISTLTIQRTEQRDSAMYRCASSLAPTGTGQETQYFGPGTRLLVL.

This clonotype showed up many times. The V call is TRBV10-3, the J call TRBJ2-1, with 9 bases matching TRBD2. Losses at the gene ends were 2 bases for V and 5 bases for J; bases not matched to a gene: 4. The CDR3 is 15 residues long. CDR1 is ENHRY and CDR2 is SYGVKD in the germline V gene. The CDR3 is CAISERTSDHNEQFF. CDR3 nucleotide sequence: TGTGCCATCAGTGAGAGGACTAGCGACCACAATGAGCAGTTCTTC.

The table lists this clonotype with many counts. This chain links TRBV24-1 with TRBJ1-1; 7 bases align to TRBD1. V dropped 9 bases and J dropped 1; count of bases not matched to a gene: 7. Germline V CDR1 and CDR2: KGHDR, SFDVKD. This CDR3 is built from 14 residues. The CDR3 protein is CATRSGTENTEAFF. CDR3 sequence (DNA): TGTGCCACCCGCTCCGGGACAGAGAACACTGAAGCTTTCTTT.

The chain uses TRBV29-1 and TRBJ1-2; D unclear. This CDR3 has 14 amino acids. Trimming removed 4 bases at V and 0 bases at J, with 12 bases between. Germline CDR1 is SQVTM and CDR2 is ANQGSEA. CDR3 residues: CSVGLEISNYGYTF. DNA of the CDR3: TGCAGCGTTGGTCTGGAGATTTCTAACTATGGCTACACCTTC.

The chain has TRBV7-2 and TRBJ2-2, with 11 bases lining up with TRBD2. V lost 1 base and J lost 6; bases outside the gene matches: 7. The V gene's germline CDR1 is SGHTA and CDR2 FQGNSA. This CDR3 has 17 amino acids. CDR3 sequence: CASSLEANSGRAGELFF. As DNA, the CDR3 is TGTGCCAGCAGCTTAGAAGCGAATAGCGGGAGGGCCGGGGAGCTGTTTTTT. The whole variable domain, remainder taken from reference TRBV7-2 and TRBJ2-2, is GAGVSQSPSNKVTEKGKDVELRCDPISGHTALYWYRQSLGQGLEFLIYFQGNSAPDKSGLPSDRFSAERTGGSVSTLTIQRTQQEDSAVYLCASSLEANSGRAGELFFGEGSRLTVL.

This clonotype was seen at least ten times. The rearrangement uses TRBV7-2 and TRBJ2-7; possible D gene TRBD1, 6 bases. Trimming removed 3 bases at V and 5 bases at J, with 17 bases between. Germline V lookup: CDR1 SGHTA, CDR2 FQGNSA. The CDR3 spans 15 residues. The CDR3 coding sequence is TGTGCCAGCAGCTTGGATCCCGGTGGGGGCCACGAGCAGTACTTC. Amino acid sequence: CASSLDPGGGHEQYF. Based on the CDR3 plus reference TRBV7-2 and TRBJ2-7, the full variable domain is GAGVSQSPSNKVTEKGKDVELRCDPISGHTALYWYRQSLGQGLEFLIYFQGNSAPDKSGLPSDRFSAERTGGSVSTLTIQRTQQEDSAVYLCASSLDPGGGHEQYFGPGTRLTVT.

This clonotype came up a few times. V usage is TRBV10-3 and J usage is TRBJ2-1, with D maybe TRBD1 (6 bases). The V and J ends lost 4 bases and 4 bases respectively, with 14 bases between them. CDR1 is ENHRY, CDR2 SYGVKD, per germline. The CDR3 is 15 residues long. The CDR3 bases are TGTGCCATCAGTGGATGGACAGCTCAATACAATGAGCAGTTCTTC. Its protein product is CAISGWTAQYNEQFF.

With respect to this clonotype: The junction and the germline gene differ at one end; a read error may be behind it. The chain joins TRBV7-2 to TRBJ1-1; unclear D gene. Germline V lookup: CDR1 SGHTA, CDR2 FQGNSA. The CDR3 length is 13 residues. DNA for the CDR3: TGTGCCAGCAGCTTAGTTGTGAACACTGGAGCTTTATTT. It codes for CASSLVVNTGALF. Using reference TRBV7-2 and TRBJ1-1 for the parts outside the CDR3, the full variable domain is GAGVSQSPSNKVTEKGKDVELRCDPISGHTALYWYRQSLGQGLEFLIYFQGNSAPDKSGLPSDRFSAERTGGSVSTLTIQRTQQEDSAVYLCASSLVVNTGALFGQGTRLTVV.

About this clonotype: A much larger clone is a single base away; this may be a read error. The chain has TRBV6-2 or TRBV6-3 and TRBJ2-1; 8 bases align to TRBD1. In germline, CDR1 is MNHEY, CDR2 SVGEGT. The CDR3 covers 15 residues. J gave up 14 bases and V 2 bases, and 14 bases lay outside the gene matches. In nucleotides, the CDR3 is TGTGCCAGCAGTTACCCCCGACAGGGGTCGGATGGGGAGTTCTTC. Translating gives CASSYPRQGSDGEFF.

In its sample, this clonotype was seen many times. This sequence joins TRBV20-1 and TRBJ1-2, with a weak D call TRBD1 (6 bases). V shed 1 base and J shed 4 bases, with 7 bases lying between them. Germline CDR1 DFQATT, CDR2 SNEGSKA (reference sequence). CDR3 length equals 12 residues. DNA for the CDR3: TGCAGTGCTAGAGGGGGGCCCTATGGCTACACCTTC. It is translated as CSARGGPYGYTF.

Ten or more counts support this clonotype. CDR3 residues: CASSQVGGSGANVLTF. The CDR3 DNA reads as TGCGCCAGCAGCCAAGTCGGGGGCTCTGGGGCCAACGTCCTGACTTTC. This chain joins TRBV4-1 and TRBJ2-6; the D gene is possibly TRBD2 (6 bases). CDR1 is MGHRA, CDR2 YSYEKL, per germline. This CDR3 region has 16 residues. V lost 1 base and J 0 bases, leaving 7 bases between the germline ends.

This chain links TRBV30 with TRBJ1-1, with 8 bases aligning to TRBD1. The trim removed 1 base at V and 4 bases at J, leaving 11 bases unmatched. This CDR3 is 16 amino acids long. Germline V lookup: CDR1 GTSNPN, CDR2 SVGIG (reference sequence). The CDR3 DNA is TGTGCCTGGAGTGGGACAGGGCCCGTCCGGAGCACTGAAGCTTTCTTT. As protein: CAWSGTGPVRSTEAFF.

The sample holds many counts of this clonotype. The chain recombines TRBV6-4 with TRBJ1-4; no clear D. The V end lost 4 bases, the J end lost 8 bases, and 14 bases lay between the germline ends. CDR1 is MRHNA and CDR2 is SNTAGT in the germline V gene. CDR3 length: 14 residues. CDR3 DNA sequence: TGTGCCAGCAGTGGCCCATTTTTAAGCGAAAAACTGTTTTTT. Translation: CASSGPFLSEKLFF.

This clonotype was detected only a few times. J is TRBJ1-2 and V is TRBV29-1, with D perhaps matching TRBD1 (6 bases). The length of the CDR3 is 13 residues. V lost 7 bases, J lost 5 bases, and 17 bases lay in between. Germline CDR1 and CDR2: SQVTM and ANQGSEA. The CDR3 spells CSARTVAMYGYTF. The CDR3 DNA sequence: TGCAGCGCCCGGACAGTAGCGATGTATGGCTACACCTTC. Variable domain in full (rest from reference TRBV29-1 and TRBJ1-2): SAVISQKPSRDICQRGTSLTIQCQVDSQVTMMFWYRQQPGQSLTLIATANQGSEATYESGFVIDKFPISRPNLTFSTLTVSNMSPEDSSIYLCSARTVAMYGYTFGSGTRLTVV.

This clonotype was seen ten or more times. V and J are TRBV3-1 and TRBJ2-1; no firm D call. The CDR3 runs 15 residues. From germline, CDR1 is LGHDT and CDR2 YNNKEL (reference sequence). The V end was cut by 1 base, the J end by 4 bases, with 11 bases between. The CDR3: CASSQARTGYNEQFF. The CDR3 DNA is TGTGCCAGCAGCCAAGCCCGCACCGGTTACAATGAGCAGTTCTTC.

About this clonotype: Compared with germline, one end of the junction differs, possibly owing to a read error. The chain combines TRBV6-1 with TRBJ2-3; D gene uncertain. Germline values: CDR1 MNHNS, CDR2 SASEGT. CDR3 size: 13 residues. Written as DNA, the CDR3 is TGTACCAGCAGTCCTCCGCGTGGAGCTACGCAGTATTTT. Amino acid sequence: CTSSPPRGATQYF.

This clonotype was seen ten or more times. The CDR3 DNA sequence: TGCGCCAGCAGCCAAGAAGACCGGAGGGGTAATCAGCCCCAGCATTTT. Amino acids: CASSQEDRRGNQPQHF. The rearrangement links TRBV4-3 to TRBJ1-5; perhaps TRBD1 as D (5 bases). Trimming took 0 bases from V and 4 from J, leaving 13 bases between them. CDR3 size: 16 residues. Per the germline V gene, CDR1 is LGHNA and CDR2 is YSLEER.

This chain joins TRBV12-3 or TRBV12-4 and TRBJ2-7, with 7 nucleotides matching TRBD1. V lost 5 bases to trimming and J lost 2 bases; unmatched junction nucleotides: 9. This CDR3 has 15 residues. The CDR3 protein is CASSSGRGFAYEQYF. CDR3 nucleotide sequence: TGTGCCAGCAGTAGTGGCAGGGGGTTCGCCTACGAGCAGTACTTC.

This clonotype has at least ten counts. The chain uses TRBV6-1 and TRBJ2-3; 16 bases map to TRBD2. Germline loops: CDR1 MNHNS, CDR2 SASEGT. The CDR3 length is 15 residues. The ends lost 8 bases at V and 2 bases at J; junction bases unmatched: 1. The CDR3 spells CASGTSGRATDTQYF. As DNA, the CDR3 is TGTGCCAGCGGGACTAGCGGGAGGGCCACAGATACGCAGTATTTT.

This rearrangement joins TRBV7-3 to TRBJ2-1; 8 bases map to TRBD1. Germline assignment: CDR1 SGHTA and CDR2 FQGTGA. V was clipped by 1 base and J by 7 bases; unmatched bases: 6. This CDR3 is 15 amino acids long. In DNA form, the CDR3 reads TGTGCCAGCAGCTTAATCCAGGGGGCATTGAATGAGCAGTTCTTC. Translated: CASSLIQGALNEQFF.

To note about this clonotype: The germline gene is not matched at one end of the junction; a read error may be the cause. The chain recombines TRBV5-4 with TRBJ1-1, with TRBD1 as a possible D gene (5 bases). Germline lookup yields CDR1 SGHNT and CDR2 YYREEE (reference sequence). The CDR3 loop spans 13 amino acids. Here the CDR3 reads CAISSDRNTEAFF. The CDR3 nucleotides read TGTGCCATCAGCTCAGACAGGAACACTGAAGCTTTCTTT.